This T cell receptor (beta chain) is from a study of tumor-infiltrating lymphocytes in primary liver carcinoma. From roughly 0.55 ug of total RNA, TCR beta-specific cDNA was reverse-transcribed using a constant-region primer. Slightly modified ARM-PCR with three nested multiplex PCR rounds yielded TCR beta libraries. A C-beta reverse primer was combined with TRBV1-TRBV30 forward primers in the first two PCR rounds, and each round had ten to eleven cycles. TCRdb reanalysed the multiplex PCR reads using MiXCR and keeps one entry per CDR3 protein. The sample contains tens of thousands of distinct CDR3 sequences, about 73% of which appear only once. Comment on this clonotype: One end of the junction is discordant with germline, which a read error may explain.

Co-extraction of RNA and DNA was performed on 20-30 mg of unsorted bulk tissue. The CDR3 contains 11 residues. The V gene's germline CDR1 is MNHEY and CDR2 SVGEGT. This rearrangement joins TRBV6-2 or TRBV6-3 to TRBJ2-1; D not resolved. Sequenced sample: liver tumor tissue from sampling region 2. The subset denotes: tumor region T2, inferior pole. The receptor was isolated from a man aged 40-50 years with primary liver carcinoma and hepatitis B virus infection. As DNA, the CDR3 is TGTGTCAGCAGTCCTCTTAGGGAGCAGTTCTTC. Encoded protein: CVSSPLREQFF.